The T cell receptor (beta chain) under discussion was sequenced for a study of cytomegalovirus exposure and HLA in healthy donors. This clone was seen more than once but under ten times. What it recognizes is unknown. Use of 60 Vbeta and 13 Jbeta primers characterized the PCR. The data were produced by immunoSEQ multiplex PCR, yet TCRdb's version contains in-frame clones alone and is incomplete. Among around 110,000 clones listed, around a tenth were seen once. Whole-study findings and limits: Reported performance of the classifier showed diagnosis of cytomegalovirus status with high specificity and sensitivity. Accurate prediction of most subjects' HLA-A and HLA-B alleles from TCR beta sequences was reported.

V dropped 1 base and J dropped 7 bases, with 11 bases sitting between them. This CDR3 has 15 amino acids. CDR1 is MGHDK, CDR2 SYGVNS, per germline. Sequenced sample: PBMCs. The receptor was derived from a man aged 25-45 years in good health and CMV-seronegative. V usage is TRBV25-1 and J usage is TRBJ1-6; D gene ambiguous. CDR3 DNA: TGTGCCAGCAGTGAATCTCGGGGTAGGAATTCACCCCTCCACTTT. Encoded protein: CASSESRGRNSPLHF.